The source of this TCR beta chain is a study of vaccination effects on CD4 cells after COVID-19. A word on this clone: The target antigen is unknown.

Cells that had been cultured for 10 days were the source of isolated CD4+ T cells. Their SARS-CoV-2 infection, verified by PCR, occurred between March and December 2020. Everyone in the study got two shots of either the BNT162b2 or mRNA-1273 vaccine. TCRdb's copy holds only in-frame clones and misses some; the assay was immunoSEQ multiplex PCR. The sample holds tens of thousands of clones, about 70% seen once. The V end lost 3 bases, the J end lost 1 base, and 11 bases lay between the germline ends. Germline loops: CDR1 SGHTS, CDR2 YDEGEE. The CDR3 is 14 amino acids. The origin of this receptor is a human donor who had a prior SARS-CoV-2 infection. This sample comprised CD4+ T cells from PBMCs cultured without peptide, obtained after COVID-19 vaccination. The V call is TRBV5-8, the J call TRBJ2-7, with unresolved D. The CDR3 nucleotides are TGTGCCAGCAGCTCCGCTTTTCGGTCCTACGAGCAGTACTTC. Translation: CASSSAFRSYEQYF.